The following is a TCR beta chain sequence with its context. These data originate in a study of blood T cell repertoires in COVID-19. V lost 5 bases and J 5 bases, leaving 12 bases between the germline ends. CDR1 is LNHDA and CDR2 is SQIVND in the germline V gene (reference sequence). This CDR3 spans 14 amino acids. The assay was immunoSEQ multiplex PCR, and TCRdb's table has in-frame clones only and misses some. Of approximately 100,000 clones listed, about 91% are singletons. The source material was peripheral blood. This chain joins TRBV19 and TRBJ2-2; maybe TRBD1 (5 bases). The receptor was derived from a man between 50 and 59 years old with acute or convalescent COVID-19. The CDR3 coding sequence is TGTGCCAGTAGTCCAGGGATAGGTACCGGGGAGCTGTTTTTT. Protein product: CASSPGIGTGELFF.